These T cell receptor beta chains were read from a single sample in a study of blood T cells in healthy people across ages. TCRdb redid the calling of the 5' RACE reads with MiXCR, one entry per CDR3 protein. The sample carries about 1.5 million distinct CDR3 sequences, 40% to 45% recorded once. What was sequenced was blood. These receptors all stem from a woman aged 18-29 years in good health. CDR3s include the opening cysteine and the closing phenylalanine or tryptophan. D genes are given only for firm matches. Rows may omit the clone size; those that give it use once, few, many or a size class.

>TRBJ2-3|TRBV20-1|-|10|-
TGCAGTGCGGTAGCGCAGTCGCAGTATTTT
CSAVAQSQYF
>TRBJ2-3|TRBV4-3|-|17|TRBD2
TGCGCCAGCAGCCATTATGGGGACTACACAGAAACAGATACGCAGTATTTT
CASSHYGDYTETDTQYF
>TRBJ2-3|TRBV5-1|-|15|-
TGCGCCAGCAACTTTAGGACCGGCTACACAGATACGCAGTATTTT
CASNFRTGYTDTQYF
>TRBJ2-5|TRBV12-3/TRBV12-4|-|14|-
TGTGCCAGCAGTTTAGACACACACCAAGAGACCCAGTACTTC
CASSLDTHQETQYF
>TRBJ1-2|TRBV12-3/TRBV12-4|many|11|-
TGTGCCAGCAGTATGGACAGTGGCTACACCTTC
CASSMDSGYTF
>TRBJ2-2|TRBV10-3|few|16|TRBD1
TGTGCCATCAGTGATCCCGGGACAGGGGTGGCCGGGGAGCTGTTTTTT
CAISDPGTGVAGELFF
>TRBJ2-7|TRBV28|-|16|TRBD1
TGTGCCAGCAGTTCGCCCTCCCGACAGGGGGCTTACGAGCAGTACTTC
CASSSPSRQGAYEQYF
>TRBJ1-1|TRBV27|-|17|-
TGTGCCAGCAGTCCAACCCTCGTCGGGGGGGAAGGTCCTGAAGCTTTCTTT
CASSPTLVGGEGPEAFF
>TRBJ2-1|TRBV5-1|-|16|-
TGCGCCAGCAGCTGGCCTTTGACGGGCTCCTACAATGAGCAGTTCTTC
CASSWPLTGSYNEQFF
>TRBJ1-5|TRBV6-5|many|14|TRBD1
TGTGCCAGCAGTTTAGGGACAGGGCGCCAGCCCCAGCATTTT
CASSLGTGRQPQHF
>TRBJ2-2|TRBV7-8|-|15|-
TGTGCCAGCAGGGGGGACTGGCAGAACACCGGGGAGCTGTTTTTT
CASRGDWQNTGELFF
>TRBJ2-1|TRBV15|few|13|TRBD2
TGTGCCTCCCAGGGCTCCGGGAGGAATGAGCAGTTCTTC
CASQGSGRNEQFF
>TRBJ1-5|TRBV18|-|12|-
TGTGCCAGCGAACTCGGGGAACAGCCCCAGCATTTT
CASELGEQPQHF
>TRBJ2-1|TRBV9|-|15|TRBD2
TGTGCCAGCAGCGTAGGGACTAGCGGGCGGGATGAGCAGTTCTTC
CASSVGTSGRDEQFF
>TRBJ2-7|TRBV20-1|few|12|-
TGCAGTGCTAGCAGGGGCAGTCGCGAGCAGTACTTC
CSASRGSREQYF